This T cell receptor beta chain was captured in a study of T cell repertoires in cytomegalovirus infection. TCRdb re-called the reads with MiXCR, one entry per CDR3 protein. The sample consists of approximately 490,000 distinct CDR3 sequences, around 10% of them appearing once. V lost 6 bases to trimming and J lost 2 bases; unmatched junction nucleotides: 4. CDR1 and CDR2 from the germline V gene are MNHEY and SMNVEV (reference sequence). The CDR3 is 14 residues long. The gene calls are TRBV27 and TRBJ1-2; 9 nucleotides line up with TRBD1. This clonotype was sampled from a human donor in good health (CMV status not recorded). Some clones in this sample may be carry-over from other donors' samples. Sequenced: PBMCs. The CDR3 bases are TGTGCCAGCAGAACCGGGACAGGGAACTATGGCTACACCTTC. It specifies CASRTGTGNYGYTF.